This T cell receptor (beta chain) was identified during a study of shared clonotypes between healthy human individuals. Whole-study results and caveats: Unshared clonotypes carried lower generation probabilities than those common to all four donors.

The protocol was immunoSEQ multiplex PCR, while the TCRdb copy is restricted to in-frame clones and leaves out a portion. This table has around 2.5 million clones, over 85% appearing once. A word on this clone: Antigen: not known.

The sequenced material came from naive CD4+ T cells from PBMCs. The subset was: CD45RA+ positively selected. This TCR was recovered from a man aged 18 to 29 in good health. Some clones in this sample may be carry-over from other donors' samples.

The CDR3 reads CATSRGSIGSYNEQFF. The CDR3 DNA is TGTGCCACCAGCAGAGGCTCGATTGGCTCCTACAATGAGCAGTTCTTC. The rearrangement links TRBV15 to TRBJ2-1; D gene uncertain. The length of the CDR3 is 16 residues. The ends were cut back, 1 base at V and 0 bases at J, with 10 bases in the middle. Germline V gene lookup returns CDR1 LNHNV and CDR2 YYDKDF (reference sequence).